This T cell receptor beta chain is from a study of OX40 agonist ivuxolimab in advanced cancers. At the level of the study: Melanoma, hepatocellular carcinoma, head and neck or renal cell cancer occurred in dose-escalation patients.

This clone was observed a single time. TCRdb's table, derived via immunoSEQ multiplex PCR, lists solely in-frame clones and lacks some. This sample has 30,000 to 40,000 clones, with roughly 80% found just once. This TCR came from an adult with an advanced solid tumor such as melanoma, head and neck, liver or kidney cancer. The sequencing here drew on CD4+ or CD8+ T cells sorted from blood, taken in a trial of the OX40 agonist ivuxolimab.

The CDR3 DNA is TGTGCCAGCAGCGGTCGGACTAGCGGAGGGACTAGCACAGATACGCAGTATTTT. This encodes CASSGRTSGGTSTDTQYF. The chain recombines TRBV9 with TRBJ2-3; TRBD2 matches 10 bases. The CDR3 runs 18 residues. Per germline, CDR1 SGDLS and CDR2 YYNGEE. V lost 3 bases and J lost 0; bases outside the gene matches: 10.